The 16 T cell receptor beta chains below all came from one sample that was sequenced in a study of blood T cell repertoires in COVID-19. The protocol was immunoSEQ multiplex PCR, while the TCRdb copy is restricted to in-frame clones and leaves out a portion. Here the sample spans more than 300,000 clones, approximately 90% being singletons. Sequences were obtained from PBMCs or T cells enriched from blood (not recorded which). The receptors stem from a woman between 18 and 29 years old who had recovered from COVID-19.

V gene TRBV18 combines with J gene TRBJ2-6, with a possible D match to TRBD2 (5 bases). CDR1 is KGHSH, CDR2 LQKENI, per germline. The CDR3 spans 15 residues. V lost 6 bases and J 0 bases, leaving 9 bases between the germline ends. DNA of the CDR3: TGTGCCAGCTCTACGAGGGACTCTGGGGCCAACGTCCTGACTTTC. Amino acids: CASSTRDSGANVLTF.

The chain couples TRBV28 to TRBJ2-1, with a possible D match to TRBD1 (6 bases). Trimming took off 2 bases at V and 5 bases at J, with 13 bases between the two ends. The CDR3 consists of 15 residues. CDR1 and CDR2 from the germline V gene are MDHEN and SYDVKM. As DNA, the CDR3 is TGTGCCAGCAGTTTACAGGGCCAGGGGAACAATGAGCAGTTCTTC. Translated: CASSLQGQGNNEQFF.

The chain employs TRBV10-1 and TRBJ1-2; 12 positions agree with TRBD1. V shed 1 base and J 5 bases; nucleotides not matched to a gene: 5. This CDR3 comprises 16 residues. Germline-derived CDR1 and CDR2 are WNHNN and SYGVQD (reference sequence). The CDR3 bases are TGCGCCAGCAGTGAGTTCACGGGACAGGGGGCGTATGGCTACACCTTC. It yields the protein CASSEFTGQGAYGYTF.

The genes are TRBV18 and TRBJ2-1, with TRBD2 as a possible D gene (5 bases). The V gene lost 3 bases and the J gene lost 0 bases, with 15 bases spanning the gap. This CDR3 is built from 17 residues. Germline CDR1 KGHSH, CDR2 LQKENI. This CDR3 is CASSPYTSGDSYNEQFF. Written as DNA, the CDR3 is TGTGCCAGCTCACCCTATACCAGCGGCGACTCCTACAATGAGCAGTTCTTC.

This rearrangement joins TRBV7-2 to TRBJ2-3; D gene uncertain. The CDR3 sequence is 15 residues long. V lost 1 base, J lost 3 bases, and 11 bases lay in between. Per germline, CDR1 SGHTA and CDR2 FQGNSA. CDR3 coding DNA: TGTGCCAGCAGCTTAGGTTCCACAGAAACAGATACGCAGTATTTT. It encodes CASSLGSTETDTQYF.

The V and J genes are TRBV10-2 and TRBJ2-2; TRBD1 might be the D (6 bases). This CDR3 comprises 15 residues. In germline, CDR1 is WSHSY, CDR2 SAAADI. With 6 bases removed from V and 0 bases from J, the gap between germline ends came to 11 bases. As DNA, the CDR3 is TGCGCCAGCAGCCCTCGGACAGCGAACACCGGGGAGCTGTTTTTT. Its translation is CASSPRTANTGELFF.

This clone turned up a few times. The chain recombines TRBV12-3 or TRBV12-4 with TRBJ2-2, with D unresolved. This CDR3 comprises 12 residues. V lost 7 bases to trimming and J lost 4 bases, with 7 bases between them. CDR3 DNA sequence: TGTGCCAGCATCGACATCACCGGGGAGCTGTTTTTT. This encodes CASIDITGELFF.

This chain joins TRBV4-1 and TRBJ2-7; TRBD1 aligns across 7 bases. Looked up from germline, CDR1 is MGHRA and CDR2 is YSYEKL. This CDR3 comprises 12 residues. V dropped 3 bases and J dropped 7; count of bases not matched to a gene: 3. DNA for the CDR3: TGCGCCAGCAGCCATACGGACAGGGAGCAGTACTTC. Its translation: CASSHTDREQYF.

V usage is TRBV19 and J usage is TRBJ1-6; 7 bases are shared with TRBD1. The V gene end was trimmed by 5 bases and the J gene end by 4 bases; junction bases not matched to a gene: 2. Germline V gene data show CDR1 as LNHDA and CDR2 as SQIVND (reference sequence). The length of the CDR3 is 14 residues. The CDR3 bases are TGTGCCAGTAGTCCCAGGGGGTATAATTCACCCCTCCACTTT. Its protein product is CASSPRGYNSPLHF.

The chain recombines TRBV3-1 (or the pseudogene TRBV3-2) with TRBJ2-1; no definite D call. From germline, CDR1 is LGHDT and CDR2 YNNKEL (reference sequence). V lost 1 base and J 10 bases, leaving 11 bases between the germline ends. CDR3 length equals 13 residues. CDR3 DNA: TGTGCCAGCAGCCAAGGTCATATAGAGGAGCAGTTCTTC. Amino acids: CASSQGHIEEQFF.

The genes are TRBV4-1 and TRBJ1-5; the D is unclear. CDR1 and CDR2 (germline): MGHRA, YSYEKL. V was pared by 4 bases and J by 8 bases, with 15 bases between. The CDR3 consists of 14 residues. The DNA of the CDR3 is TGCGCCAGCAGCCTTCTAAAATTCGTCGAGCCCCAGCATTTT. Protein sequence: CASSLLKFVEPQHF.

The V gene is TRBV3-1 (or the pseudogene TRBV3-2), the J gene TRBJ1-3; 10 nucleotides match TRBD1. This CDR3 is 18 amino acids long. V was clipped by 1 base and J by 0 bases; unmatched bases: 6. Per germline, CDR1 LGHDT and CDR2 YNNKEL (reference sequence). CDR3 in DNA: TGTGCCAGCAGCCAAGTCCCGGGACAGGGGAGCTCTGGAAACACCATATATTTT. Encoded protein: CASSQVPGQGSSGNTIYF.

This clone was recorded only once. The genes are TRBV10-1 and TRBJ2-1; 9 bases are shared with TRBD2. With V trimmed by 4 bases and J by 1 base, 5 bases remained unmatched. The CDR3 has 16 residues. Germline-derived CDR1 and CDR2 are WNHNN and SYGVQD (reference sequence). The CDR3 sequence: CASSAWAGGSYNEQFF. DNA of the CDR3: TGCGCCAGCAGTGCTTGGGCGGGGGGGTCCTACAATGAGCAGTTCTTC.

V and J are TRBV9 and TRBJ1-1; D is perhaps TRBD1 (5 bases). Germline loops: CDR1 SGDLS, CDR2 YYNGEE. CDR3 length: 13 residues. The V end was cut by 3 bases, the J end by 1 base, with 7 bases between. The CDR3 coding sequence is TGTGCCAGCAGCGCCGACAGGAACACTGAAGCTTTCTTT. This gives the protein CASSADRNTEAFF.

V gene TRBV28 combines with J gene TRBJ2-7; D is possibly TRBD1 (6 bases). With 5 bases removed from V and 1 base from J, the gap between germline ends came to 12 bases. The germline CDR1 and CDR2 sequences are MDHEN and SYDVKM. The CDR3 loop spans 14 amino acids. CDR3 sequence reads: CASSQGPTSYEQYF. The CDR3 DNA reads as TGTGCCAGCAGTCAGGGGCCCACTTCCTACGAGCAGTACTTC.

CDR3 bases: TGTGCCAGCAGCTTAGTGAAAGGGGGCGGCGCAACTAATGAAAAACTGTTTTTT. Translation gives CASSLVKGGGATNEKLFF. This chain links TRBV11-2 with TRBJ1-4; 7 bases align to TRBD1. The J segment lost 0 bases and the V segment lost 1 base, leaving 8 bases of the junction unmatched. Germline V gene lookup returns CDR1 SGHAT and CDR2 FQNNGV. The CDR3 is 18 amino acids.